This TCR beta chain was captured in a study of Graves' ophthalmopathy and Graves' hyperthyroidism. Study-level background: Peripheral blood sampling preceded any treatment and occurred at initial diagnosis.

Investigators amplified TCR beta CDR3 regions from RNA transcripts. First-round RT-PCR with HTBI primers preceded a second-round multiplex PCR. TCRdb fed the multiplex PCR reads into MiXCR, producing one record per CDR3 protein. The top ten clones hold over 2.5% of a sample with 650,000 to 800,000 distinct CDR3 sequences, about two fifths of them seen once. The authors diagnosed from clinical symptoms, serum thyroxine, TRAb, thyroid ultrasound and orbital computed tomography. The CDR3 covers 14 residues. The V end was cut by 6 bases, the J end by 13 bases, with 19 bases between. Per germline, CDR1 MNHEY and CDR2 SMNVEV (reference sequence).

This receptor was identified in an adult man with Graves' ophthalmopathy. The V gene is TRBV27, the J gene TRBJ1-6, with a weak D call TRBD1 (6 bases). Material: peripheral blood. Written as DNA, the CDR3 is TGTGCCAGCAGGCCTCAGGGGAGGGATGCGCCCCTCCACTTT. Protein sequence: CASRPQGRDAPLHF.